One and the same sample provided the 17 T cell receptor beta chains below, sequenced in a study of T-cell memory formation after mild COVID-19. TCRdb analysed the 5' RACE reads with MiXCR anew, one entry per CDR3 protein. Of over 400,000 distinct CDR3 sequences listed, around 22% are singletons. Sequencing used PBMCs or a T cell subset sorted from them (not recorded which). Source of these receptors: an adult woman who had mild COVID-19 (a few samples of this study predate the infection). Cell type and time point are not known.

This clonotype was counted between two and nine times. The rearrangement uses TRBV5-5 and TRBJ2-2, with D perhaps TRBD2 (5 bases). The CDR3 runs to 14 residues. The V gene's germline CDR1 is SGHKS and CDR2 YYEKEE (reference sequence). The V gene lost 6 bases and the J gene lost 5 bases, with 14 bases spanning the gap. Here the CDR3 reads CASTPLPGTGELFF. CDR3 bases: TGTGCCAGCACCCCTTTGCCGGGGACCGGGGAGCTGTTTTTT.

The chain is built from TRBV27 and TRBJ2-2, with 9 bases fitting TRBD1. Germline assignment: CDR1 MNHEY and CDR2 SMNVEV (reference sequence). Trimming cost V 8 bases and J 6 bases; bases outside gene matches: 7. CDR3 size: 14 residues. CDR3 in DNA: TGTGCCAGCGCAGACAGGGGGGCGGCCGGGGAGCTGTTTTTT. Encoded protein: CASADRGAAGELFF.

This clonotype appeared a few times. This chain's CDR3 is CASSPVWGSNQPQHF. CDR3 nucleotide sequence: TGTGCCAGCTCACCAGTGTGGGGCAGCAATCAGCCCCAGCATTTT. The chain joins TRBV18 to TRBJ1-5; perhaps TRBD1 as D (5 bases). This CDR3 is built from 15 residues. Germline CDR1 reads KGHSH; CDR2 reads LQKENI. Trimming shortened V by 2 bases and J by 1 base, and 9 bases separated the two germline ends.

This clonotype was seen more than once but under ten times. This chain links TRBV5-1 with TRBJ2-3; 12 nucleotides agree with TRBD2. The CDR3 has 16 amino acids. V shed 4 bases and J 3 bases; nucleotides not matched to a gene: 6. Germline values: CDR1 SGHRS, CDR2 YFSETQ. The CDR3 sequence is CASSQSGTSGTDTQYF. CDR3 nucleotides: TGCGCCAGCAGCCAAAGCGGGACTAGCGGGACAGATACGCAGTATTTT.

The chain carries TRBV4-2 and TRBJ2-3, with 8 nucleotides matching TRBD2. Germline lookup yields CDR1 LGHNA and CDR2 YNFKEQ. After removal of 0 bases from V and 6 bases from J, the junction contained 8 bases not matched to a gene. The CDR3 covers 16 residues. The CDR3 region has the DNA TGTGCCAGCAGCCAAGAGGGAGCGGGAGTATCGGATACGCAGTATTTT. Translation gives CASSQEGAGVSDTQYF.

This clonotype has more than one count but fewer than ten. The J gene is TRBJ1-2, the V gene TRBV3-1; no definite D call. The CDR3 covers 13 residues. V lost 1 base and J lost 1, with 4 bases in between. From germline, CDR1 is LGHDT and CDR2 YNNKEL (reference sequence). The CDR3 DNA sequence: TGTGCCAGCAGCCAAGGCCTTAACTATGGCTACACCTTC. This codes for CASSQGLNYGYTF.

In its sample, this clonotype was seen a few times. The chain carries TRBV4-2 and TRBJ2-5, with 10 nucleotides matching TRBD2. With V trimmed by 1 base and J by 3 bases, 2 bases remained unmatched. The germline V gene encodes CDR1 LGHNA and CDR2 YNFKEQ. The CDR3 loop spans 15 amino acids. The DNA for the CDR3 is TGTGCCAGCAGCCAAGTCGGACTAGCGGAAGAGACCCAGTACTTC. Residues: CASSQVGLAEETQYF.

The CDR3 region is CASRPSGTSGEQFF. The CDR3 DNA is TGTGCCAGCAGGCCTTCCGGGACTAGCGGGGAGCAGTTCTTC. The chain has TRBV7-2 and TRBJ2-1; the match to TRBD2 covers 12 bases. Germline V gives CDR1 SGHTA, CDR2 FQGNSA. Losses at the gene ends were 6 bases for V and 10 bases for J; bases not matched to a gene: 7. CDR3 length: 14 residues.

This clonotype was seen a few times. This chain connects TRBV25-1 to TRBJ2-7; D is perhaps TRBD1 (6 bases). CDR3 length: 15 residues. V was pared by 2 bases and J by 4 bases, with 15 bases between. CDR1 is MGHDK, CDR2 SYGVNS, per germline. The CDR3 DNA is TGTGCCAGCAGTGAAGTGGGGGCTATGGATTACGAGCAGTACTTC. Translating gives CASSEVGAMDYEQYF.

The sample holds a few counts of this clonotype. This sequence joins TRBV6-5 and TRBJ2-5, with D perhaps TRBD1 (6 bases). The CDR3 covers 15 residues. The germline V gene encodes CDR1 MNHEY and CDR2 SVGAGI. Trimming left V 0 bases short and J 2 bases short, with 10 bases between. This chain's CDR3 is CASSYSDSLQETQYF. In DNA, the CDR3 is TGTGCCAGCAGTTACTCGGACAGTCTACAAGAGACCCAGTACTTC.

This clonotype was observed a handful of times. CDR3 sequence (DNA): TGTGCCTGGAGGGGGTATGGCGGGGTAAGCACAGATACGCAGTATTTT. Protein product: CAWRGYGGVSTDTQYF. This chain joins TRBV30 and TRBJ2-3; D might be TRBD2 (6 bases). V lost 3 bases, J lost 0 bases, and 16 bases lay in between. The CDR3 runs 16 residues. Germline V gene sequence: CDR1 GTSNPN, CDR2 SVGIG (reference sequence).

This clonotype was recorded a few times. The chain recombines TRBV6-1 with TRBJ2-5, with unresolved D. This CDR3 has 14 amino acids. V was pared by 3 bases and J by 1 base, with 9 bases between. Germline CDR1 reads MNHNS; CDR2 reads SASEGT. The CDR3 is CASSEFGRQETQYF. Here the CDR3 DNA reads TGTGCCAGCAGTGAGTTCGGGCGCCAAGAGACCCAGTACTTC.

This clonotype has more than one count but fewer than ten. The chain uses TRBV19 and TRBJ1-5, with 8 positions matching TRBD1. CDR1 and CDR2 (germline): LNHDA, SQIVND (reference sequence). CDR3 length: 15 residues. Trimming took 4 bases from V and 3 from J; bases not matched to a gene: 5. CDR3 amino acids: CASSTPDRDNQPQHF. CDR3 nucleotides: TGTGCCAGTAGTACCCCGGACAGGGACAATCAGCCCCAGCATTTT.

The table lists this clonotype with a few counts. The chain combines TRBV5-1 with TRBJ1-2, with D perhaps TRBD1 (6 bases). The germline V gene has CDR1 SGHRS and CDR2 YFSETQ. V was pared by 6 bases and J by 4 bases, with 13 bases between. This CDR3 contains 13 residues. CDR3 amino acids: CASKRDTGYGYTF. CDR3 in DNA: TGCGCCAGCAAACGGGACACTGGCTATGGCTACACCTTC.

This chain connects TRBV5-6 to TRBJ2-7; 11 nucleotides align to TRBD2. This CDR3 is 16 amino acids long. CDR1 is SGHDT and CDR2 is YYEEEE in the germline V gene. V dropped 4 bases and J dropped 3; count of bases not matched to a gene: 9. The chain's CDR3 is CASSPGWGTSGYEQYF. Written as DNA, the CDR3 is TGTGCCAGCAGCCCCGGGTGGGGGACTAGCGGCTACGAGCAGTACTTC.

The table lists this clonotype with a few counts. The chain couples TRBV12-3 or TRBV12-4 to TRBJ1-2; D uncertain. V lost 3 bases, J lost 5 bases, and 10 bases lay in between. This CDR3 has 13 amino acids. The CDR3 DNA reads TGTGCCAGCAGTTTCTCGTCCGGTTATGGCTACACCTTC. Protein: CASSFSSGYGYTF.

The rearrangement uses TRBV29-1 and TRBJ1-2; TRBD1 is a possible D gene (5 bases). The CDR3 totals 14 residues. The germline V and J ends were trimmed by 3 bases and 5 bases, with 16 bases remaining between them. The germline gives CDR1 SQVTM, CDR2 ANQGSEA. The CDR3, as DNA: TGCAGCGTTGATGAAGGGACGGGGGGGTATGGCTACACCTTC. It translates to CSVDEGTGGYGYTF.